This T cell receptor (beta chain) originates from a study of Graves' ophthalmopathy and Graves' hyperthyroidism. Study-wide points: Separation of ophthalmopathy from stable hyperthyroidism was achieved by a 13-signature model, at 85% to 90% sensitivity and approximately 84% specificity.

The CDR3 extends over 12 amino acids. Germline V gene lookup returns CDR1 DFQATT and CDR2 SNEGSKA (reference sequence). The V end was cut by 3 bases, the J end by 3 bases, with 9 bases between. This clonotype was found many times. Its antigen is still unknown. Each hyperthyroidism patient was newly diagnosed, with under 2 months' duration, and aged 18 to 65. Amplified material comprised TCR beta CDR3 regions derived from RNA transcripts. HTBI primers were employed in first-round RT-PCR, then a second-round multiplex PCR followed. MiXCR, applied by TCRdb to the multiplex PCR reads, yields one record per CDR3 protein. Seen here are under 800,000 distinct CDR3 sequences, about a fifth observed once, and the top ten hold approximately 7.7%.

The sequence came from a woman aged 18-30 years with stable Graves' hyperthyroidism. Some clones in this sample may be carry-over from other donors' samples. The V gene is TRBV20-1, the J gene TRBJ2-7; weak D call: TRBD1 (5 bases). Sequences were obtained from peripheral blood. This CDR3 reads CSASRGNYEQYF. In DNA form, the CDR3 reads TGCAGTGCTAGTAGGGGAAACTACGAGCAGTACTTC.